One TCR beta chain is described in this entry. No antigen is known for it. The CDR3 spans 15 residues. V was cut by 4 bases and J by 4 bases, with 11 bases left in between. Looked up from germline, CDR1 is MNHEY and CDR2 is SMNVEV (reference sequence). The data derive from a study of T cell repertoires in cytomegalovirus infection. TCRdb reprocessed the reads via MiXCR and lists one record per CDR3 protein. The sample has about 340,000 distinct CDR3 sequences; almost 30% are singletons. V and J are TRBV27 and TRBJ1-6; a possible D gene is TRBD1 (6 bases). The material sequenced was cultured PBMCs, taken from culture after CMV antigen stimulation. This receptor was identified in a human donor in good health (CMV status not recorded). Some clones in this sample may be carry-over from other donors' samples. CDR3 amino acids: CASSSRTAYNSPLHF. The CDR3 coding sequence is TGTGCCAGCAGTTCCCGGACAGCTTATAATTCACCCCTCCACTTT.